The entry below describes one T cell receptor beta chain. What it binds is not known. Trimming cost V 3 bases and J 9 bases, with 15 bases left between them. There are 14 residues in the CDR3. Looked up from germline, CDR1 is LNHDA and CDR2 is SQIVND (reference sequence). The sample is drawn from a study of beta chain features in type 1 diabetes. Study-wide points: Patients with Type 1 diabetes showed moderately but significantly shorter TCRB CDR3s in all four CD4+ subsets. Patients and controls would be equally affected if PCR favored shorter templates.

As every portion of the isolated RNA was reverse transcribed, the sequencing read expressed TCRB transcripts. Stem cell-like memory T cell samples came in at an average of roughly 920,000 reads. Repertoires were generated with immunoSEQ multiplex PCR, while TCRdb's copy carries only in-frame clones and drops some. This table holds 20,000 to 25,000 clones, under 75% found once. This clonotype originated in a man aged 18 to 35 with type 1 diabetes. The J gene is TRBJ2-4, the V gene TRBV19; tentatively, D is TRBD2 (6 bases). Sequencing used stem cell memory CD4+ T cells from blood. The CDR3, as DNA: TGTGCCAGTAGTATTAGCGGTGATCGAGGCATTCAGTACTTC. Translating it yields CASSISGDRGIQYF.